This T cell receptor (beta chain) was captured by sequencing in a study of T cells in localized non-small cell lung cancer. Study-level findings and limits: Adjacent uninvolved lung tissue had the highest T cell clonality, exceeding tumor. There were a median around 53 of the top 100 tumor clones appearing in adjacent lung.

The assay was immunoSEQ multiplex PCR, and TCRdb's table has in-frame clones only and misses some. The data hold tens of thousands of clones, with about 90% observed a single time. The V gene's germline CDR1 is SGHRS and CDR2 YFSETQ. V was cut by 4 bases and J by 2 bases, with 21 bases left in between. CDR3 size: 18 residues. As to this clone: Its antigen is unidentified.

The specimen was peripheral blood, collected before any cancer treatment. The source of this sequence is a woman aged 40-75 years with stage I lung adenocarcinoma. The rearrangement uses TRBV5-1 and TRBJ2-2; possible D gene TRBD1, 6 bases. CDR3 bases: TGCGCCAGCAGCCCTACAGTCCCTACAGGGAGTAACACCGGGGAGCTGTTTTTT. Protein sequence: CASSPTVPTGSNTGELFF.